This section outlines one T cell receptor beta chain sequence together with its context. Its antigen is as yet unknown. This specimen belongs to a study of T cell responses to AZD1222 COVID-19 vaccine. Assay: immunoSEQ multiplex PCR; the TCRdb copy retains only in-frame clones and omits some. The data hold 110,000 to 150,000 clones, with approximately 90% observed a single time. Study conclusions and caveats: Unmutated regions of variants are reportedly targeted by nearly half of spike-specific TCRs. Just a handful of people given AZD1222 tested seropositive at baseline. Only after the peak T cell response were repertoires sampled.

Germline CDR1 and CDR2: MNHEY and SMNVEV (reference sequence). The CDR3 has 17 residues. After removal of 5 bases from V and 4 bases from J, the junction contained 11 bases not matched to a gene. The source was peripheral blood, collected on day 0 of AZD1222 vaccination. The clonotype originates from an adult in good health. The chain employs TRBV27 and TRBJ1-2; the match to TRBD1 covers 12 bases. CDR3 region: CASSRRDRGRSSYGYTF. CDR3 DNA sequence: TGTGCCAGCAGTCGCCGGGACAGGGGGCGGTCAAGCTATGGCTACACCTTC.